Listed below are T cell receptor beta chains from one sample, sequenced in a study of human T cells and chemical hapten exposure. TCRdb re-derived calls from the RACE reads in MiXCR, one entry per CDR3 protein. This sample has roughly 380,000 distinct CDR3 sequences; about 5.1% occur once, and the top ten carry roughly 2.6%. The input for sequencing was whole blood, taken in connection with sensitization to the hapten diphenylcyclopropenone (DPC). Receptors were obtained from a woman aged 45-65 years with alopecia areata. Some clones in this sample may be carry-over from other donors' samples. Each CDR3 is given with its conserved first and last residue. Each record gives: D gene, J gene, clone size, V gene, CDR3 DNA, CDR3 protein. D genes are given only for firm matches. The size field is filled for only some rows; it gives once, few, many or a size class.

>-|TRBJ2-3|-|TRBV2
TGTGCCAGCAGACTAGACGTAAGCTATAGCACAGATACGCAGTATTTT
CASRLDVSYSTDTQYF
>TRBD2|TRBJ2-5|few|TRBV7-2
TGTGCCAGCAGCTCGGCGGGAGGCAAGGAGACCCAGTACTTC
CASSSAGGKETQYF
>-|TRBJ2-7|-|TRBV9
TGTGCCAGCAGCGCGGGGGAAAGGGTTTACGAGCAGTACTTC
CASSAGERVYEQYF
>-|TRBJ2-6|-|TRBV2
TGTGCCAGCAGTGAATGGCCTTTTGACTCTGGGGCCAACGTCCTGACTTTC
CASSEWPFDSGANVLTF
>-|TRBJ2-4|-|TRBV28
TGTGCCAGCAGCTGGCGGGGTCCTGCCAAAAACATTCAGTACTTC
CASSWRGPAKNIQYF
>TRBD2|TRBJ2-2|few|TRBV24-1
TGTGCCACCAGTGAGACACGGGGAGGGAGCACCGGGGAGCTGTTTTTT
CATSETRGGSTGELFF
>-|TRBJ1-2|-|TRBV11-2
TGTGCCAGCAGCAACTTGCAGGGGCAGAACTATGGCTACACCTTC
CASSNLQGQNYGYTF
>-|TRBJ2-3|many|TRBV6-2/TRBV6-3
TGTGCCAGCAGTTACGGCGTAGATACGCAGTATTTT
CASSYGVDTQYF
>-|TRBJ2-2|few|TRBV24-1
TGTGCCGTCGGTCGCGGCGGGGAGCTGTTTTTT
CAVGRGGELFF
>TRBD1|TRBJ2-1|many|TRBV27
TGTGCCAGCAGTGGGACAGAGTCGAGTAATGAGCAGTTCTTC
CASSGTESSNEQFF
>-|TRBJ2-7|few|TRBV20-1
TGCAGTGCTAGAATCCCCGGAGGGGCCTACGAGCAGTACTTC
CSARIPGGAYEQYF
>-|TRBJ1-2|-|TRBV29-1
TGCAGCGTTGAAGATATCAAGGATAGGACCTACGGCTACACCTTC
CSVEDIKDRTYGYTF
>TRBD2|TRBJ2-1|many|TRBV5-1
TGCGCCAGCAGCCCGACTAGCGGGGGGGCAGCCCTCAATGAGCAGTTCTTC
CASSPTSGGAALNEQFF
>-|TRBJ2-3|many|TRBV7-8
TGTGCCAGCAGCCTCATTACGGGGGATACGCAGTATTTT
CASSLITGDTQYF
>-|TRBJ1-1|-|TRBV6-5
TGTGCCAGCAGTTATCAGTGTGACACTGAAGCTTTCTTT
CASSYQCDTEAFF
>-|TRBJ2-7|many|TRBV6-1
TGTGTCGTTATGGAGTTCGGCGAGCAGTACTTC
CVVMEFGEQYF
>TRBD2|TRBJ2-1|-|TRBV4-2
TGTGCCAGCAGCCAGGTGATTAGCGGGAGCGATGAGCAGTTCTTC
CASSQVISGSDEQFF
>TRBD1|TRBJ2-7|-|TRBV7-9
TGTGCCAGCGGGGGAGGAGGTGGGACAGGGCACCACGAGCAGTACTTC
CASGGGGGTGHHEQYF
>TRBD2|TRBJ2-7|many|TRBV20-1
TGCAGTGCTGTTCGGGGCGGGAGTGTCAACGAGCAGTACTTC
CSAVRGGSVNEQYF
>-|TRBJ1-1|many|TRBV6-1
-
CASILDGRGPNTEAFF
>-|TRBJ2-7|many|TRBV6-2/TRBV6-3
TGTGCCAGCACCCATCTAGTCGGGCGAGGAGAGTACTTC
CASTHLVGRGEYF
>-|TRBJ2-5|many|TRBV3-1
TGTGCCAGCAGCCAGGTGGCCGGCGGGACCCAGTACTTC
CASSQVAGGTQYF
>-|TRBJ1-1|few|TRBV24-1
TGTGCCACCAGTGCTGCGGGCGGCACTGAAGCTTTCTTT
CATSAAGGTEAFF